A selection of T cell receptor beta chains follows, all from one sample in a study of blood T cell repertoires in COVID-19. The method was immunoSEQ multiplex PCR; TCRdb's version includes in-frame clones alone and lacks a portion of them. The sample has under 250,000 clones, around 92% seen once. Sequenced: PBMCs or T cells enriched from blood (not recorded which). These receptors were taken from a woman in her twenties or thirties with acute COVID-19. Each CDR3 is given with its conserved first and last residue. Fields, in order: clone size, D gene, V gene, J gene, CDR3 DNA, CDR3 protein. A D gene is named only where the DNA matches it firmly. Size is omitted from some rows. Given values are once, few, many or a class for expanded clones.

size: many
D: TRBD1
V: TRBV5-4
J: TRBJ1-2
DNA: TGTGCCAGCAGCAACACCGGACAGGGAAAGGAAAACTATGGCTACACCTTC
CDR3: CASSNTGQGKENYGYTF

size: .
D: .
V: TRBV3-1/TRBV3-2
J: TRBJ1-3
DNA: TGTGCCAGCAGCCACGGACTCACCGGAAACACCATATATTTT
CDR3: CASSHGLTGNTIYF

size: .
D: TRBD1
V: TRBV5-5
J: TRBJ1-1
DNA: TGTGCCAGCACCCCGCGACAGGGAGAATTGACTGAAGCTTTCTTT
CDR3: CASTPRQGELTEAFF

size: .
D: .
V: TRBV7-9
J: TRBJ1-1
DNA: TGTGCCAGCAGCAAAGTTCAGGCCGAAGCTTTCTTT
CDR3: CASSKVQAEAFF

size: .
D: .
V: TRBV7-9
J: TRBJ2-7
DNA: TGTGCCAGCAGAGATTTCGACAGCTACGAGCAGTACTTC
CDR3: CASRDFDSYEQYF

size: .
D: .
V: TRBV4-1
J: TRBJ1-1
DNA: TGCGCCAGCAGCCAGACAGGAATGAACACTGAAGCTTTCTTT
CDR3: CASSQTGMNTEAFF

size: .
D: .
V: TRBV18
J: TRBJ1-4
DNA: TGTGCCAGCTCACCTAGTGGAGGGAGGAGTGAAAAACTGTTTTTT
CDR3: CASSPSGGRSEKLFF

size: .
D: .
V: TRBV24-1
J: TRBJ1-1
DNA: TGTGCCACCAGTGATACCGACAGGAACACTGAAGCTTTCTTT
CDR3: CATSDTDRNTEAFF

size: few
D: TRBD1
V: TRBV2
J: TRBJ2-2
DNA: TGTGCCAGCAGTGATCGTAGGGGGCGACCCGGGGAGCTGTTTTTT
CDR3: CASSDRRGRPGELFF

size: .
D: .
V: TRBV4-3
J: TRBJ2-1
DNA: TGCGCCAGCAGCCAAGAGCGTCTAGCATTGGGGAATGAGCAGTTCTTC
CDR3: CASSQERLALGNEQFF

size: .
D: .
V: TRBV10-3
J: TRBJ1-2
DNA: TGTGCCATCAGTGAGATCAGGGGTCACTTATATGGCTACACCTTC
CDR3: CAISEIRGHLYGYTF

size: .
D: TRBD1
V: TRBV6-5
J: TRBJ1-5
DNA: TGTGCCAGCAGACTGGGACAGGGGATACAGCCCCAGCATTTT
CDR3: CASRLGQGIQPQHF

size: once
D: TRBD1
V: TRBV11-2
J: TRBJ2-6
DNA: TGTGCCAGCAGCTTAGGTCGACAGGGCGCAACTGGGGCCAACGTCCTGACTTTC
CDR3: CASSLGRQGATGANVLTF

size: .
D: .
V: TRBV12-3/TRBV12-4
J: TRBJ2-7
DNA: TGTGCCAGCAGCGTTTTTGAGGGCGGCGAGCAGTACTTC
CDR3: CASSVFEGGEQYF

size: few
D: .
V: TRBV5-1
J: TRBJ2-5
DNA: TGCGCCAGCAGCTTGGGTAGTAGCGGAAGTCAAGAGACCCAGTACTTC
CDR3: CASSLGSSGSQETQYF

size: .
D: .
V: TRBV3-1/TRBV3-2
J: TRBJ2-2
DNA: TGTGCCAGCAGCACCCGGGGTTGGCGGGCGAACACCGGGGAGCTGTTTTTT
CDR3: CASSTRGWRANTGELFF

size: .
D: .
V: TRBV2
J: TRBJ1-2
DNA: TGTGCCAGCGTAGGGGGGGGTAGCGGCTACACCTTC
CDR3: CASVGGGSGYTF

size: .
D: TRBD1
V: TRBV24-1
J: TRBJ2-1
DNA: TGTGCCACCAGTGATTTAAGACAGGGGCCCAATGAGCAGTTCTTC
CDR3: CATSDLRQGPNEQFF

size: .
D: .
V: TRBV7-9
J: TRBJ1-2
DNA: TGTGCCAGCAGCCGACACGGGGGGGTGGAAGGCTACACCTTC
CDR3: CASSRHGGVEGYTF

size: .
D: .
V: TRBV6-5
J: TRBJ1-1
DNA: TGTGCCAGCAGTACCGCAGGATTGAACACTGAAGCTTTCTTT
CDR3: CASSTAGLNTEAFF

size: .
D: .
V: TRBV12-3/TRBV12-4
J: TRBJ1-1
DNA: TGTGCCAGCACAGGGCTTGACTGGCGAGCTTTCTTT
CDR3: CASTGLDWRAFF